The 15 T cell receptor beta chains below come from one sample, sequenced in a study of CD4 T cells in relation to SARS-CoV-2 and coronaviruses. The unexposed donors gave CD4+ T cells in about 2010-2019, prior to COVID-19. The protocol was immunoSEQ multiplex PCR, while the TCRdb copy is restricted to in-frame clones and leaves out a portion. The profile shows about 65,000 clones, 85% to 90% of them singletons. The sample comprised memory CD4+ T cells from PBMCs. Source of these receptors: a human donor in good health.

This rearrangement joins TRBV18 to TRBJ2-7; TRBD2 matches 7 bases. Trimming took 1 base from V and 4 from J; bases not matched to a gene: 4. CDR3 length: 14 residues. Looked up from germline, CDR1 is KGHSH and CDR2 is LQKENI. As DNA, the CDR3 is TGTGCCAGCTCACCACGGACTAGAAAATACGAGCAGTACTTC. Translation: CASSPRTRKYEQYF.

The chain uses TRBV10-3 and TRBJ2-7; TRBD1 matches at 7 bases. This CDR3 is built from 13 residues. Germline CDR1 reads ENHRY; CDR2 reads SYGVKD. The trim removed 11 bases at V and 0 bases at J, leaving 7 bases unmatched. Here the CDR3 reads CAATGSSSYEQYF. The CDR3 DNA reads TGTGCCGCGACAGGGTCCAGCTCCTACGAGCAGTACTTC.

The chain uses TRBV2 and TRBJ2-3; the D is unclear. The CDR3 is 12 residues long. Trimming shortened V by 5 bases and J by 1 base, and 4 bases separated the two germline ends. Germline assignment: CDR1 SNHLY and CDR2 FYNNEI. CDR3 residues: CASSRGTDTQYF. CDR3 sequence (DNA): TGTGCCAGCAGTCGGGGCACAGATACGCAGTATTTT.

The chain combines TRBV18 with TRBJ2-7, with D possibly TRBD1 on 6 matching bases. From germline, CDR1 is KGHSH and CDR2 LQKENI. The CDR3 has 16 amino acids. Trimming shortened V by 1 base and J by 3 bases, and 16 bases separated the two germline ends. The CDR3 DNA follows: TGTGCCAGCTCACCACTGGGACATGATCTGCTCTACGAGCAGTACTTC. Its protein product is CASSPLGHDLLYEQYF.

This chain joins TRBV3-1 (or the pseudogene TRBV3-2) and TRBJ1-2; D unclear. The germline gives CDR1 LGHDT, CDR2 YNNKEL (reference sequence). V was clipped by 3 bases and J by 8 bases, with 16 bases between them. The CDR3 has 14 residues. The CDR3 DNA reads as TGTGCCAGCAGCCACCTGCGGGAGTTTAGGGGCTACACCTTC. It yields the protein CASSHLREFRGYTF.

V is TRBV6-5 and J is TRBJ2-7, with 7 bases fitting TRBD1. Trimming cost V 5 bases and J 0 bases; bases outside gene matches: 4. This CDR3 region has 14 residues. Germline lookup yields CDR1 MNHEY and CDR2 SVGAGI. CDR3 coding DNA: TGTGCCAGCAGTAAACAGGGGTTCTCCTACGAGCAGTACTTC. Translating gives CASSKQGFSYEQYF.

This clone appeared once. CDR3 in DNA: TGTGCCAGCAGTCCCGTTTGGGGCAACTCCTACAATGAGCAGTTCTTC. Translated, it gives CASSPVWGNSYNEQFF. The V call is TRBV28, the J call TRBJ2-1; D is possibly TRBD1 (5 bases). The V end lost 5 bases, the J end lost 0 bases, and 14 bases lay between the germline ends. CDR1 MDHEN and CDR2 SYDVKM come from the germline V gene. The CDR3 covers 16 residues.

The V and J genes are TRBV28 and TRBJ2-3; possible D gene TRBD2, 5 bases. CDR3 length: 15 residues. Germline CDR1 reads MDHEN; CDR2 reads SYDVKM. Trimming removed 4 bases from V and 6 bases from J, with 17 bases in between. Here the CDR3 reads CASSSDSPTSDTQYF. In DNA form, the CDR3 reads TGTGCCAGCAGTTCGGACTCTCCCACATCCGATACGCAGTATTTT.

This clone was seen just once. The J gene is TRBJ2-3, the V gene TRBV24-1; D unclear. Trimming shortened V by 1 base and J by 6 bases, and 13 bases separated the two germline ends. The length of the CDR3 is 15 residues. Germline V lookup: CDR1 KGHDR, CDR2 SFDVKD. CDR3 loop: CATSDLKAARDTQYF. Here the CDR3 DNA reads TGTGCCACCAGTGATTTAAAGGCGGCCCGGGATACGCAGTATTTT.

The rearrangement uses TRBV12-3 or TRBV12-4 and TRBJ1-3; D unclear. The CDR3 has 13 residues. With 3 bases removed from V and 1 base from J, the gap between germline ends came to 4 bases. The CDR3: CASSLVSGNTIYF. The CDR3 nucleotides read TGTGCCAGCAGTTTGGTTTCTGGAAACACCATATATTTT.

The chain uses TRBV9 and TRBJ1-2; 9 bases line up with TRBD1. Germline trimming cut 4 bases from V and 8 bases from J; bases unmatched to any gene: 9. Germline CDR1 is SGDLS and CDR2 is YYNGEE. This CDR3 is 14 amino acids long. In DNA form, the CDR3 reads TGTGCCAGCAGCCCCCGGACAGGGGAAGGCGGCTACACCTTC. This translates into CASSPRTGEGGYTF.

The rearrangement joins TRBV29-1 to TRBJ2-1, with unresolved D. CDR3 size: 15 residues. V gave up 8 bases and J gave up 0 bases, with 17 bases separating them. The V gene's germline CDR1 is SQVTM and CDR2 ANQGSEA. This CDR3 reads CSPAGPTASYNEQFF. The CDR3 DNA reads TGCAGCCCGGCCGGACCAACCGCCTCCTACAATGAGCAGTTCTTC.

The chain combines TRBV28 with TRBJ2-2, with D tentatively TRBD1 or TRBD2 (5 bases each). This CDR3 has 21 residues. Trimming removed 6 bases at V and 0 bases at J, with 29 bases between. Germline CDR1 MDHEN, CDR2 SYDVKM. DNA for the CDR3: TGTGCCAGCAGCTTCAGCTACAGGATACCTAGCAGGAGTCCGAACACCGGGGAGCTGTTTTTT. This translates into CASSFSYRIPSRSPNTGELFF. Supplemented by reference TRBV28 and TRBJ2-2, the full variable domain reads DVKVTQSSRYLVKRTGEKVFLECVQDMDHENMFWYRQDPGLGLRLIYFSYDVKMKEKGDIPEGYSVSREKKERFSLILESASTNQTSMYLCASSFSYRIPSRSPNTGELFFGEGSRLTVL.

The genes are TRBV29-1 and TRBJ2-3; D is possibly TRBD1 or TRBD2 (5 bases each). The germline CDR1 and CDR2 sequences are SQVTM and ANQGSEA. V lost 6 bases, J lost 2 bases, and 18 bases lay in between. The CDR3 consists of 15 residues. The CDR3 nucleotides are TGCAGCGTCCACGGGACGGCGGACCCCACAGATACGCAGTATTTT. It encodes CSVHGTADPTDTQYF.

The J gene is TRBJ2-6, the V gene TRBV29-1, with D uncertain. Trimming pared 2 bases from V and 0 bases from J, leaving 8 bases between. The CDR3 loop spans 15 amino acids. Per germline, CDR1 SQVTM and CDR2 ANQGSEA. CDR3 sequence: CSVELPASGANVLTF. The DNA of the CDR3 is TGCAGCGTTGAATTGCCAGCCTCTGGGGCCAACGTCCTGACTTTC.